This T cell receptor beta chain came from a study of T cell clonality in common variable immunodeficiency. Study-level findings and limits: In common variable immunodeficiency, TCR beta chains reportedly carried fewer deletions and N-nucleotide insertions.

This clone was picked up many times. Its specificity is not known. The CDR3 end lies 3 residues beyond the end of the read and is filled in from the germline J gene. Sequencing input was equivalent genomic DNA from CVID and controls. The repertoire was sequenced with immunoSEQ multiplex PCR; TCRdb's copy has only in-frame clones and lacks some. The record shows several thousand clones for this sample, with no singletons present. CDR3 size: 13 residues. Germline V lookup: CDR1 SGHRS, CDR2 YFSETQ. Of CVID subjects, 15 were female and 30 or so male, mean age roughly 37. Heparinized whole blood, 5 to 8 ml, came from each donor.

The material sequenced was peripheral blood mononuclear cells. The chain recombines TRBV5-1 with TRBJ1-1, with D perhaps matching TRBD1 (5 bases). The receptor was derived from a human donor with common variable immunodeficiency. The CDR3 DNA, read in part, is TGCGCCAGCTCCCTGGGGGGGAGTGACGAA. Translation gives CASSLGGSDE. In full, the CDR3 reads CASSLGGSDEAFF.